This passage covers 29 T cell receptor beta chains from one sample sequenced in a study of CD8 T cells in Susac syndrome (dated by TCRdb to about 2019). Receptor amplification or capture employed the immunoSEQ multiplex PCR assay. RNA was extracted using the RNeasy kit, and roughly 0.45 to 1 microgram was reverse transcribed with random hexamers. TCRdb reworked the public reads: Q25 trimming with fastp, MiXCR clone assembly, productive beta chains retained. Every distinct CDR3 protein forms one entry, paired with its most common genes and DNA. This sample has 200,000 or so distinct CDR3 sequences in its table, and nearly 95% of those were observed once. The ten top clones hold 0.093% of the sample. The sample comprised CD4+ T cells from PBMCs. Receptors were obtained from a human donor with multiple sclerosis.

The chain is built from TRBV5-1 and TRBJ2-7; 7 bases fit TRBD1. After removal of 4 bases from V and 2 bases from J, the junction contained 6 bases not matched to a gene. This CDR3 comprises 14 residues. The germline CDR1 and CDR2 sequences are SGHRS and YFSETQ. For the CDR3, the DNA is TGCGCCAGCAGCCGGGACAGTGGAACCTACGAGCAGTACTTC. This codes for CASSRDSGTYEQYF.

This sequence joins TRBV12-3 or TRBV12-4 and TRBJ2-3; D could derive from TRBD1 or TRBD2 (5 bases each). V was shortened by 3 bases and J by 6 bases, with 22 bases between the two germline ends. The CDR3 loop spans 17 amino acids. The CDR3 protein is CASSFRDLPSRVDTQYF. The CDR3 region has the DNA TGTGCCAGCAGTTTTAGGGACCTCCCTTCTCGCGTCGATACGCAGTATTTT.

The rearrangement links TRBV12-3 or TRBV12-4 to TRBJ2-5, with 9 bases lining up with TRBD2. CDR3 length equals 17 residues. V lost 6 bases and J lost 3; bases outside the gene matches: 14. The CDR3 here is CASSLGVGGGVEETQYF. The CDR3, as DNA: TGTGCCAGCAGCCTAGGCGTCGGCGGGGGGGTCGAAGAGACCCAGTACTTC.

This clonotype was seen only once. The chain joins TRBV29-1 to TRBJ2-1; D remains unclear. Germline V CDR1 and CDR2: SQVTM, ANQGSEA. This CDR3 comprises 13 residues. V lost 3 bases and J lost 4, with 10 bases in between. In nucleotides, the CDR3 is TGCAGCGTTGACCTAGAGGATTACAATGAGCAGTTCTTC. Its translation: CSVDLEDYNEQFF.

This chain links TRBV6-1 with TRBJ2-6; 12 bases are shared with TRBD1. The CDR3 contains 17 residues. The V segment lost 6 bases and the J segment 4 bases; nucleotides outside the gene matches: 7. Germline V gene lookup returns CDR1 MNHNS and CDR2 SASEGT. The CDR3 spells CASSGTGGVWGANVLTF. In DNA, the CDR3 is TGTGCCAGCAGCGGGACAGGGGGCGTGTGGGGGGCCAACGTCCTGACTTTC.

The chain employs TRBV7-2 and TRBJ2-5; the D is unclear. The CDR3 has 14 residues. Germline lookup yields CDR1 SGHTA and CDR2 FQGNSA. The V end was cut by 10 bases, the J end by 7 bases, with 22 bases between. In DNA form, the CDR3 reads TGTGCCACCCGACCGGTGACCGCCTTAGGGACCCAGTACTTC. Encoded protein: CATRPVTALGTQYF.

About this clonotype: An end of the junction differs from the germline gene, which may be a read error. This sequence joins TRBV30 and TRBJ1-1; no clear D. CDR3 length equals 13 residues. CDR1 is GTSNPN and CDR2 is SVGIG in the germline V gene (reference sequence). The CDR3 coding sequence is TGTGCCTGGAGTCCCACACCGTACACCGAAGCTTTCTTT. Its protein is CAWSPTPYTEAFF.

V gene TRBV20-1 combines with J gene TRBJ2-3; the match to TRBD1 covers 7 bases. CDR1 is DFQATT and CDR2 is SNEGSKA in the germline V gene (reference sequence). This CDR3 is built from 15 residues. With V trimmed by 0 bases and J by 2 bases, 5 bases remained unmatched. CDR3 nucleotide sequence: TGCAGTGCTAGAGATCGAAAGGGGGCCACAGATACGCAGTATTTT. Amino acid sequence: CSARDRKGATDTQYF.

V is TRBV6-6 and J is TRBJ1-2; D is unclear. CDR1 MNHNY and CDR2 SVGAGI come from the germline V gene (reference sequence). The V gene lost 4 bases and the J gene lost 0 bases, with 9 bases spanning the gap. CDR3 length: 14 amino acids. This chain's CDR3 is CASSLEGANYGYTF. CDR3 nucleotide sequence: TGTGCCAGCAGTTTGGAAGGAGCTAACTATGGCTACACCTTC.

The chain links TRBV9 to TRBJ2-1, with D hard to call. The CDR3 contains 12 residues. Germline V gene lookup returns CDR1 SGDLS and CDR2 YYNGEE. Trimming cost V 4 bases and J 4 bases, with 6 bases left between them. This CDR3 reads CASSLLYNEQFF. The CDR3, as DNA: TGTGCCAGCAGCCTCCTTTACAATGAGCAGTTCTTC.

This clonotype was seen once. This sequence joins TRBV5-4 and TRBJ1-2; tentatively, D is TRBD1 (5 bases). V was pared by 5 bases and J by 3 bases, with 17 bases between. The CDR3 consists of 15 residues. CDR1 is SGHNT, CDR2 YYREEE, per germline (reference sequence). The CDR3 loop reads CASSKPSGGDYGYTF. The CDR3 DNA reads as TGTGCCAGCAGTAAGCCCTCCGGGGGGGACTATGGCTACACCTTC.

This chain connects TRBV12-3 or TRBV12-4 to TRBJ2-6, with D unclear. CDR3 length equals 14 residues. V was cut by 3 bases and J by 2 bases, with 5 bases left in between. CDR3 loop: CASSFRAGANVLTF. CDR3 sequence (DNA): TGTGCCAGCAGTTTCCGGGCTGGGGCCAACGTCCTGACTTTC.

This sequence joins TRBV3-1 and TRBJ2-5; TRBD2 aligns across 8 bases. There are 18 residues in the CDR3. Per the germline V gene, CDR1 is LGHDT and CDR2 is YNNKEL (reference sequence). The trim removed 1 base at V and 3 bases at J, leaving 13 bases unmatched. CDR3 residues: CASSQGMAGGRTKETQYF. The CDR3 DNA sequence: TGTGCCAGCAGCCAAGGAATGGCGGGGGGCCGAACCAAAGAGACCCAGTACTTC.

V gene TRBV29-1 combines with J gene TRBJ1-1; D unclear. Trimming shortened V by 3 bases and J by 1 base, and 9 bases separated the two germline ends. Germline CDR1 is SQVTM and CDR2 is ANQGSEA. This CDR3 is built from 13 residues. CDR3 sequence: CSVDSPGNTEAFF. Written as DNA, the CDR3 is TGCAGCGTTGATTCCCCTGGGAACACTGAAGCTTTCTTT.

This chain joins TRBV6-1 and TRBJ2-3; 7 positions match TRBD2. This CDR3 region has 12 residues. V dropped 8 bases and J dropped 6; count of bases not matched to a gene: 5. Germline V gene lookup returns CDR1 MNHNS and CDR2 SASEGT. The CDR3, as DNA: TGTGCCAGCCTATCTAGCGGCGATACGCAGTATTTT. Translation: CASLSSGDTQYF.

The J gene is TRBJ1-5, the V gene TRBV12-3 or TRBV12-4; D is perhaps TRBD1 (5 bases). There are 13 residues in the CDR3. Deletions cut 3 bases from V and 9 bases from J, with 12 bases between. This chain's CDR3 is CASSLDTVGPQHF. DNA for the CDR3: TGTGCCAGCAGTTTGGACACTGTCGGGCCCCAGCATTTT.

The chain has TRBV20-1 and TRBJ2-4; D gene uncertain. V was cut by 1 base and J by 3 bases, with 13 bases left in between. Germline V gives CDR1 DFQATT, CDR2 SNEGSKA (reference sequence). The CDR3 runs 15 residues. The CDR3 region has the DNA TGCAGTGCTAGAGTTCCGGGTGTTGACAAAAACATTCAGTACTTC. As protein: CSARVPGVDKNIQYF.

The rearrangement uses TRBV20-1 and TRBJ2-7, with D perhaps TRBD2 (5 bases). The CDR3 covers 12 residues. In germline, CDR1 is DFQATT, CDR2 SNEGSKA (reference sequence). Trimming stripped 5 bases from V and 3 bases from J, with 11 bases between. The CDR3 nucleotides read TGCAGTGCTCCCGAGGGTAACTACGAGCAGTACTTC. It codes for CSAPEGNYEQYF.

The chain has TRBV4-1 and TRBJ1-5; 7 nucleotides match TRBD1. Germline V lookup: CDR1 MGHRA, CDR2 YSYEKL. J gave up 5 bases and V 4 bases, and 11 bases lay outside the gene matches. This CDR3 is 16 amino acids long. The CDR3: CASSLTQGDRHQPQHF. The CDR3 region has the DNA TGCGCCAGCAGCCTAACGCAAGGGGACAGACATCAGCCCCAGCATTTT.

V usage is TRBV29-1 and J usage is TRBJ2-4, with TRBD2 identical over 7 bases. Germline CDR1 and CDR2: SQVTM and ANQGSEA. V lost 5 bases and J lost 2; bases outside the gene matches: 6. The CDR3 runs 14 residues. In nucleotides, the CDR3 is TGCAGCGTTCGAAAAGCGGGACCCAAAAACATTCAGTACTTC. It is translated as CSVRKAGPKNIQYF.

The V and J genes are TRBV29-1 and TRBJ1-1; 8 bases line up with TRBD1. J was trimmed by 5 bases and V by 4 bases; bases with no gene match: 9. Germline CDR1 SQVTM, CDR2 ANQGSEA. The CDR3 consists of 14 residues. CDR3 protein: CSVGSTGAGTEAFF. Written as DNA, the CDR3 is TGCAGCGTTGGGTCGACAGGGGCCGGGACTGAAGCTTTCTTT.

This chain links TRBV18 with TRBJ2-1; TRBD2 agrees at 11 bases. The CDR3 has 14 residues. Germline CDR1 KGHSH, CDR2 LQKENI. Trimming removed 9 bases from V and 7 bases from J; junction bases left unmatched: 8. CDR3 nucleotide sequence: TGTGCCAGTACCGAGACTAGCGGGAATAATGAGCAGTTCTTC. This encodes CASTETSGNNEQFF.

This chain uses TRBV3-1 with TRBJ2-7; 9 bases are a match to TRBD1. The germline V gene has CDR1 LGHDT and CDR2 YNNKEL (reference sequence). The CDR3 covers 15 residues. V trimming: 4 bases; J trimming: 0 bases; junction bases outside the gene matches: 4. CDR3 bases: TGTGCCAGCAGCCCCGGGACAGGGCACTCCTACGAGCAGTACTTC. It is translated as CASSPGTGHSYEQYF.

This chain joins TRBV18 and TRBJ2-3; 7 bases are a match to TRBD2. The V segment lost 4 bases and the J segment 2 bases; nucleotides outside the gene matches: 6. The germline CDR1 and CDR2 sequences are KGHSH and LQKENI. CDR3 length: 15 amino acids. The CDR3 spells CASSRSGATTDTQYF. Here the CDR3 DNA reads TGTGCCAGCTCACGGAGCGGGGCGACCACAGATACGCAGTATTTT.

This clonotype was found once. The V gene is TRBV29-1, the J gene TRBJ1-1; maybe TRBD1 (5 bases). V shed 0 bases and J shed 10 bases, with 12 bases lying between them. The CDR3 loop spans 12 amino acids. The germline CDR1 and CDR2 sequences are SQVTM and ANQGSEA. CDR3 bases: TGCAGCGTTGAAGAGGGGGTAGAGGTAGCTTTCTTT. This codes for CSVEEGVEVAFF.

This chain links TRBV7-6 with TRBJ1-6; no definite D call. This CDR3 has 13 residues. Germline lookup yields CDR1 SGHVS and CDR2 FNYEAQ. Trimming removed 4 bases at V and 10 bases at J, with 11 bases between. The DNA for the CDR3 is TGTGCCAGCAGCTCCACTCTCGAGTCACCCCTCCACTTT. It yields the protein CASSSTLESPLHF.

The V call is TRBV6-6, the J call TRBJ2-5; a possible D gene is TRBD2 (5 bases). The germline V gene has CDR1 MNHNY and CDR2 SVGAGI (reference sequence). The length of the CDR3 is 14 residues. V lost 2 bases, J lost 0 bases, and 7 bases lay in between. The CDR3 reads CASSYRGYQETQYF. For the CDR3, the DNA is TGTGCCAGCAGTTACCGCGGGTACCAAGAGACCCAGTACTTC.

The V gene is TRBV28, the J gene TRBJ2-3, with D possibly being TRBD2 (6 bases). Deletions cut 6 bases from V and 7 bases from J, with 20 bases between. CDR1 and CDR2 from the germline V gene are MDHEN and SYDVKM. This CDR3 has 15 residues. CDR3 residues: CASSTSGTVKNTQYF. The DNA for the CDR3 is TGTGCCAGCAGCACCTCCGGGACTGTCAAGAATACGCAGTATTTT.

The chain has TRBV3-1 and TRBJ2-3; D is ambiguous. V was cut by 2 bases and J by 3 bases, with 15 bases left in between. CDR3 length: 16 amino acids. CDR1 LGHDT and CDR2 YNNKEL come from the germline V gene (reference sequence). CDR3 in DNA: TGTGCCAGCAGCCAAAATGTTGGGGTCCGGACAGATACGCAGTATTTT. Translation gives CASSQNVGVRTDTQYF.